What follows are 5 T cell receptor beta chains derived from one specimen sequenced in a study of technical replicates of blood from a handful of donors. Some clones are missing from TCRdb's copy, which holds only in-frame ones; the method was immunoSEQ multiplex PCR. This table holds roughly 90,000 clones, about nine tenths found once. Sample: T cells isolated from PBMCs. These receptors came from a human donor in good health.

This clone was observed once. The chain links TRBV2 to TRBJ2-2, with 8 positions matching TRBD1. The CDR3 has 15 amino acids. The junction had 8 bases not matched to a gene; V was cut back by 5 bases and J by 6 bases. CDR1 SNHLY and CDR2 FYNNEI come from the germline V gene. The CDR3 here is CASSPRTGQAGELFF. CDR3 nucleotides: TGTGCCAGCAGTCCTAGGACAGGGCAAGCCGGGGAGCTGTTTTTT.

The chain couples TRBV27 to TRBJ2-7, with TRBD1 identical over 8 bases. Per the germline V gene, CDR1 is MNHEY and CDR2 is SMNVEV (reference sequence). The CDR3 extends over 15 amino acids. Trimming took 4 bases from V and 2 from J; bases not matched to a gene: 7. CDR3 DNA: TGTGCCAGCAGTTCTCCCGGGACAGGAACCTACGAGCAGTACTTC. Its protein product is CASSSPGTGTYEQYF.

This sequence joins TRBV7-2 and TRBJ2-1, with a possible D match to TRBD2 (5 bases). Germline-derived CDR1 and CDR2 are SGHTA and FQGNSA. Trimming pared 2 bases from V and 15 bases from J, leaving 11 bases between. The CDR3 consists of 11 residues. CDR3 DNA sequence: TGTGCCAGCAGCTTAATGTCGGGGTCGTTCTTC. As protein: CASSLMSGSFF.

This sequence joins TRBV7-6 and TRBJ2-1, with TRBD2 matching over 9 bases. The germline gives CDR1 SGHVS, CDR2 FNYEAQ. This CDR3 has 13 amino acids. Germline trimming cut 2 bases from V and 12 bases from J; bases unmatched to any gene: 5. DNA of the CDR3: TGTGCCAGCAGCTTAAAGCGGGAGGTCGGGCAGTTCTTC. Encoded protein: CASSLKREVGQFF.

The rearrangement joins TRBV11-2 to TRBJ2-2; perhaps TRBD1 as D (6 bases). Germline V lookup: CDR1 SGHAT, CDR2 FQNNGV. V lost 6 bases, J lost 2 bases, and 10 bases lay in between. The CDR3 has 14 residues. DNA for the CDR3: TGTGCCAGCAGTGCAGGGGCAAACACCGGGGAGCTGTTTTTT. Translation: CASSAGANTGELFF.